This paragraph reports one T cell receptor beta chain. Its antigen is currently not known. No much larger clone exists at a distance of one base, and base qualities are not known. The data originate from a study of vaccination effects on CD4 cells after COVID-19 (dated by TCRdb to between 2020 and 2023). In the study overall: Across the study, the median time from the second dose to post-vaccine sampling was 72 days (range 14 to 241). SARS-CoV-2 spike-specific CD4+ TCR repertoires were compared before and after mRNA vaccination in COVID-19 convalescent patients and in infection-naive vaccine recipients. Altogether, over 9 COVID-19 convalescent patients and a few SARS-CoV-2-naive healthy vaccine recipients made up the full study. Cultures from other donors in the study were sequenced using the Oncomine TCR Beta short-read assay on an Illumina iSeq 100. The study at large found these results: Only a small number of convalescent patients were included, and no early post-infection timepoints were available, which limited the study. Among healthy vaccine recipients, nearly all vaccine-induced clones were SARS-CoV-2 mono-reactive, and just 1 of 255 was cross-reactive with common cold coronaviruses. At late post-vaccination timepoints, both infection-induced and vaccine-induced clones showed marked clonal contraction, consistent with waning T cell responses.

The ViraFEST assay stimulated PBMC with viral peptide pools and then used TCR sequencing to identify antigen-specific CD4+ T cell clonotypes by expansion. After around eleven days of culture, CD4+ T cells were isolated with the EasySep CD4+ T cell isolation kit. Two doses of either the BNT162b2 or the mRNA-1273 mRNA SARS-CoV-2 vaccine were administered to participants. The absence of prior SARS-CoV-2 infection in healthy vaccine recipients was confirmed by negative nucleocapsid antibodies before and after vaccination. Roughly 2 million PBMC per well were cultured in IMDM with around 5% human AB serum, 8.5 to 10 IU/ml IL-2 and gentamicin, plus 10 ug/ml peptides. On days 3 and 7, half of the culture medium was replaced with fresh IL-2-containing medium. Unless noted otherwise, every peptide stimulation condition was grown in triplicate wells. Using Ficoll-Paque Plus gradient centrifugation, PBMC were separated from whole blood and then either used fresh or cryopreserved at -140C. The spike proteins of SARS-CoV-2 and of the common cold coronaviruses HCoV-NL63, HCoV-OC43 and HCoV-229E were spanned by overlapping peptide pools. Genomic DNA was extracted from cultured CD4+ T cells with the QIAamp micro DNA kit.

Libraries were built with the immunoSEQ multiplex PCR assay. DNA from the cultured, isolated CD4+ T cells was subjected to TCR beta CDR3 sequencing. In the paper's pipeline: Non-productive TCR sequences were discarded, and reads were trimmed to the CDR3 region, with only CDR3s of 7 or more amino acids retained. Antigen-specific clonotypes were identified with the MANAFEST web app by comparing expansion in peptide wells against reference cultures. Positive clones required FDR<0.05 expansion versus reference and all other wells, odds ratio above 5, and frequency above 0.1% in two replicate wells. A clonotype was called cross-reactive if it was significantly expanded both in SARS-CoV-2 spike wells and in at least one common cold coronavirus spike condition. CDR3 similarity was assessed by Levenshtein distance with the stringdist R package, and unrooted trees were built with ape in R 3.6.1. Imported from immuneACCESS, the table was reduced by TCRdb to in-frame sequences with V and J called. These copies leave out some clones; in studies compared against another copy, an unresolved V gene accounts for under half, and the cause of the remainder is not known. V and J calls and clone size are as listed in that table; D and trimming were resolved from the DNA. A total of around 59,000 clones appear in this sample, roughly 78% of them only once. 2% of the sample lies in the top ten.

This sequence originates from a human donor who received a COVID-19 vaccine. The sample consisted of CD4+ T cells from PBMCs cultured with HCoV-OC43 spike peptides, taken after COVID-19 vaccination. This specimen's cell subset or site label, interpreted: HCoV-OC43 spike overlapping peptide pool stimulation.

The CDR3 protein: CASSSFREGTEAFF. The DNA is as follows: TGTGCCAGCAGCTCTTTTCGGGAGGGAACTGAAGCTTTCTTT. This sequence uses TRBV7-2 and TRBJ1-1; no D gene can be assigned with confidence. V lost 4 bases and J lost 5 bases; the stretch between them is 14 bases long. There are 14 amino acids in the CDR3, from cysteine to phenylalanine inclusive. Left in the record is the CDR3 DNA by itself, 42 bases read in frame from the first base. In the germline V gene, CDR1 corresponds to SGHTA and CDR2 to FQGNSA.